This T cell receptor (beta chain) was captured by sequencing in a study of blood T cell repertoires in COVID-19. Study in general: Collection of acute and convalescent COVID-19 samples took place in the United States, Italy and Spain.

Trimming took 1 base from V and 2 from J, leaving 19 bases between them. The CDR3 sequence is 18 residues long. Germline CDR1 is SGHTA and CDR2 is FQGNSA. Data came from immunoSEQ multiplex PCR; TCRdb stores just in-frame clones and leaves some out. In the table there are tens of thousands of clones, roughly 81% of which are singletons. The receptor was isolated from a woman between 70 and 85 years old with acute or convalescent COVID-19. The chain recombines TRBV7-2 with TRBJ2-3, with D maybe TRBD2 (6 bases). The source material was peripheral blood. The chain's CDR3 is CASSLVGTSPYYTDTQYF. The DNA of the CDR3 is TGTGCCAGCAGCTTAGTGGGGACTTCTCCTTATTACACAGATACGCAGTATTTT. Variable domain in full (rest from reference TRBV7-2 and TRBJ2-3): GAGVSQSPSNKVTEKGKDVELRCDPISGHTALYWYRQSLGQGLEFLIYFQGNSAPDKSGLPSDRFSAERTGGSVSTLTIQRTQQEDSAVYLCASSLVGTSPYYTDTQYFGPGTRLTVL.